The TCR beta chain under discussion was sequenced for a study of CD8 T cells in Susac syndrome. Negative magnetic isolation gave CD8+ and CD4+ cells; FACS enriched CD8+ TEMRA. Germline V lookup: CDR1 SGHDN, CDR2 FVKESK. This CDR3 region has 14 residues. Trimming removed 6 bases at V and 4 bases at J, with 15 bases between. The RNA input was roughly 0.45 to 1 ug, and it was reverse transcribed with random hexamers. A single record per CDR3 protein comes from TCRdb applying MiXCR to the immunoSEQ multiplex PCR reads. Among 100,000 to 150,000 distinct CDR3 sequences listed, around 94% were seen once. Sample: CD4+ T cells from PBMCs. This chain connects TRBV14 to TRBJ1-2; D possibly corresponds to TRBD1 (6 bases). This TCR was sampled from a human donor in good health. CDR3 coding DNA: TGTGCCAGCAGACCCCAGGGGTACGGCTATGGCTACACCTTC. It codes for CASRPQGYGYGYTF.